The clone carrying this TCR beta chain occurred many times. Antigen: not known. The unsorted libraries were made from 2 million PBMCs kept at -80 C. The sample comes from a study of neurological immune-mediated disorders. The team produced cDNA through 5'RACE using 10-nucleotide random UMIs. MiXCR was run by TCRdb on the 5' RACE reads, yielding one entry per CDR3 protein. In the table there are over 35,000 distinct CDR3 sequences, 3.5% to 5% of which are singletons. Notes on the study in general: The level of TCR clonal expansion was highest in patients with HTLV-1-associated myelopathy and lowest in multiple sclerosis, where it fell below the level seen in healthy controls. Phylogenetic grouping assigned the repertoires of 18 of 34 multiple sclerosis patients to a single related-CDR3 cluster, representing a possible signature.

This CDR3 has 13 residues. J was trimmed by 0 bases and V by 4 bases; bases with no gene match: 0. The germline V gene has CDR1 DFQATT and CDR2 SNEGSKA (reference sequence). The clonotype originates from an older woman with multiple sclerosis. V gene TRBV20-1 combines with J gene TRBJ2-1, with 7 positions matching TRBD1. Specimen: PBMCs. The CDR3 protein is CSANRGSYNEQFF. The CDR3 DNA sequence: TGCAGTGCTAACAGGGGCTCCTACAATGAGCAGTTCTTC.